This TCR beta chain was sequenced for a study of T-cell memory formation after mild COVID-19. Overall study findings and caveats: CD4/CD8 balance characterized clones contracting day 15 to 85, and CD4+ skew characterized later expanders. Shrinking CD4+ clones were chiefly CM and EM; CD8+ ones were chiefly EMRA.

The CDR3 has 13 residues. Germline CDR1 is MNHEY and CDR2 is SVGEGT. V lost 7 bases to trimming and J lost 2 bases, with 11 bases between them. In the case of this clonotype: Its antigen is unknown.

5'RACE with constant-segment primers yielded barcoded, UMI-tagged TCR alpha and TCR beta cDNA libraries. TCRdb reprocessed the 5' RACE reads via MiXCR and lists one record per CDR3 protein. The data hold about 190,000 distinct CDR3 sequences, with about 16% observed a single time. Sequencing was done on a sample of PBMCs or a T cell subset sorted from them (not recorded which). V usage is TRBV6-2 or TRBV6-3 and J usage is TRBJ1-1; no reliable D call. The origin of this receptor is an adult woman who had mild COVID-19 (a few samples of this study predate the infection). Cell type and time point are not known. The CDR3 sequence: CASNRGGNTEAFF. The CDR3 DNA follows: TGTGCCAGCAATAGAGGAGGCAACACTGAAGCTTTCTTT.